This T cell receptor beta chain was identified during a study of cytomegalovirus exposure and HLA in healthy donors. Overall study context: The same platform used for the roughly 600 first-cohort repertoires was also used for the 100 to 150 validation repertoires, as a later analysis reported.

About this clone itself: The antigen is not known. The same CDR3 is also encoded by other DNA sequences in this sample.

CDR1 is SGHRS, CDR2 YFSETQ, per germline. This CDR3 comprises 13 residues. V lost 3 bases and J lost 3; bases outside the gene matches: 2. Study-level points and caveats: Through in vitro validation, three CMV-associated chains were shown to be specific for CMV antigens. Researchers catalogued roughly 150 TCR beta chains as cytomegalovirus-associated.

Only in-frame clones appear in the TCRdb table, and some are missing; sequencing was by immunoSEQ multiplex PCR. The table has more than 300,000 clones, more than 80% seen once. The chain couples TRBV5-1 to TRBJ2-7; 8 bases match TRBD1. The clonotype comes from a woman between 18 and 30 years old in good health and CMV-seronegative. Sequenced material: PBMCs. In DNA form, the CDR3 reads TGCGCCAGCAGCTCCGACAGGGGCTACGAGCAGTACTTC. It codes for CASSSDRGYEQYF.